Following are 5 T cell receptor beta chains from one sample sequenced in a study of technical replicates of blood from a few donors. Profiled with immunoSEQ multiplex PCR; TCRdb holds only in-frame clones, not every one. In the table there are some 74,000 clones, just under 97% of which are singletons. The sample consisted of T cells isolated from PBMCs. The receptors stem from a human donor in good health.

In the case of this clone: One end of the junction fails to match germline, which may point to a read error. The V and J genes are TRBV7-2 and TRBJ1-2, with TRBD1 matching 9 bases. CDR1 SGHTA and CDR2 FQGNSA come from the germline V gene. The CDR3 has 14 amino acids. CDR3 nucleotides: TGTGCCAGCAGCTCAAATCTTCGGGACAGGGTGTTTCACTTC. Amino acid sequence: CASSSNLRDRVFHF.

This chain joins TRBV28 and TRBJ1-1; D is unresolved. The CDR3 is 13 amino acids. V gave up 9 bases and J gave up 2 bases, with 13 bases separating them. CDR1 is MDHEN, CDR2 SYDVKM, per germline. CDR3 in amino acids: CASLGAPNTEAFF. DNA for the CDR3: TGTGCCAGTTTGGGCGCCCCCAACACTGAAGCTTTCTTT.

The chain is built from TRBV19 and TRBJ2-3; the D gene is possibly TRBD2 (6 bases). The germline V gene encodes CDR1 LNHDA and CDR2 SQIVND (reference sequence). The CDR3 contains 15 residues. The germline V and J ends were trimmed by 3 bases and 1 base, with 11 bases remaining between them. The CDR3 region is CASSIVGGGTDTQYF. CDR3 sequence (DNA): TGTGCCAGTAGTATCGTGGGCGGGGGCACAGATACGCAGTATTTT.

This clone occurred once. This chain connects TRBV2 to TRBJ2-3, with a possible D match to TRBD1 (6 bases). Germline loops: CDR1 SNHLY, CDR2 FYNNEI. The CDR3 length is 15 residues. Trimming pared 4 bases from V and 3 bases from J, leaving 14 bases between. Here the CDR3 DNA reads TGTGCCAGCAGTGGGCGTGGGGGCGGGACAGATACGCAGTATTTT. Its translation: CASSGRGGGTDTQYF.

V is TRBV7-2 and J is TRBJ2-7, with D perhaps TRBD1 (6 bases). CDR3 length: 12 amino acids. The V and J ends lost 5 bases and 4 bases respectively, with 9 bases between them. Germline CDR1 is SGHTA and CDR2 is FQGNSA. CDR3 sequence (DNA): TGTGCCAGCAGCGAACAGGGTTACGAGCAGTACTTC. This encodes CASSEQGYEQYF.